The rows below give T cell receptor beta chains drawn from one sample of a study of blood T cell repertoires in COVID-19. The assay was immunoSEQ multiplex PCR, and TCRdb's table has in-frame clones only and misses some. The table shows tens of thousands of clones, with around two thirds occurring only once. Sequencing was carried out using peripheral blood. These receptors were taken from a man in his 70s with COVID-19, enrolled during active disease. Each CDR3 is given with its conserved first and last residue. Each record gives: clone size, D gene, V gene, J gene, CDR3 DNA, CDR3 protein. A D gene is named only where the DNA matches it firmly. Size tells how often a clone was seen (once, few, many) or the class of an expanded clone, and some rows leave it out.

>-|-|TRBV4-1|TRBJ2-3
TGCGCCAGCAGCCAAGGAGTCGATACAGATACGCAGTATTTT
CASSQGVDTDTQYF
>-|-|TRBV4-3|TRBJ1-2
TGCGCCAGCAGCCAAGACAGGGTTTCAGTCGACTATGGCTACACCTTC
CASSQDRVSVDYGYTF
>few|TRBD2|TRBV19|TRBJ2-3
TGTGCCAGTAGTATATACGGCGGGGGGGCAGATACGCAGTATTTT
CASSIYGGGADTQYF
>-|TRBD2|TRBV4-1|TRBJ2-1
TGCGCCAGCAGCCAAGAATCGGGACTAGCGGGATACTACAATGAGCAGTTCTTC
CASSQESGLAGYYNEQFF
>-|-|TRBV5-1|TRBJ2-7
TGCGCCAGCAGCTTGAACCTTCGCGCCGAGCAGTACTTC
CASSLNLRAEQYF
>-|-|TRBV6-1|TRBJ1-1
TGTGCCAGCAGTGAAGAAGAGGGCTTGAACACTGAAGCTTTCTTT
CASSEEEGLNTEAFF
>-|-|TRBV7-7|TRBJ2-3
TGTGCTAGCAGCTTAGGAGGCTATACAGATACGCAGTATTTT
CASSLGGYTDTQYF
>few|-|TRBV6-1|TRBJ1-1
TGTGCCAGCAGTGAGCTCAGGGGCAACACTGAAGCTTTCTTT
CASSELRGNTEAFF
>-|TRBD1|TRBV5-8|TRBJ1-2
TGTGCCAGCAGCTCACAGGGGGACCCTAACTATGGCTACACCTTC
CASSSQGDPNYGYTF
>-|TRBD2|TRBV6-2/TRBV6-3|TRBJ2-7
TGTGCCAGCAGTCCCATCAATCCTAGCGGGAGTTTCTACGAGCAGTACTTC
CASSPINPSGSFYEQYF
>once|TRBD2|TRBV5-1|TRBJ2-2
TGCGCCAGCAGCTCAGGGACTACCACCGGGGAGCTGTTTTTT
CASSSGTTTGELFF
>-|-|TRBV6-5|TRBJ2-7
TGTGCCAGCAGCGTACAGATCCTCTACGAGCAGTACTTC
CASSVQILYEQYF
>-|-|TRBV28|TRBJ2-7
TGTGCCAGCAGCCCTCCCCGGACTACCTCCTACGAGCAGTACTTC
CASSPPRTTSYEQYF
>-|-|TRBV7-2|TRBJ2-7
TGTGCCAGCAGCTTCCAAAGGACAGTGGGGGAGCAGTACTTC
CASSFQRTVGEQYF
>-|-|TRBV7-8|TRBJ2-7
TGTGCCAGCAGCTTAGCAGGGAGCCGATACGAGCAGTACTTC
CASSLAGSRYEQYF
>-|TRBD1|TRBV27|TRBJ2-7
TGTGCCAGCACCTTGGGCCAGGGGGCCTACGAGCAGTACTTC
CASTLGQGAYEQYF
>-|-|TRBV6-5|TRBJ2-7
TGTGCCAGCAGGGCGGGGACCTACGAGCAGTACTTC
CASRAGTYEQYF
>-|-|TRBV7-2|TRBJ2-7
TGTGCCAGCAGCTTGATAGCGGAATTCTCCTACGAGCAGTACTTC
CASSLIAEFSYEQYF
>-|-|TRBV5-1|TRBJ2-2
TGCGCCAGCAGCCCGGACACAAACACCGGGGAGCTGTTTTTT
CASSPDTNTGELFF
>-|TRBD1|TRBV2|TRBJ1-1
TGTGCCAGCATTGGGTCAGGGGGCTTGAACACTGAAGCTTTCTTT
CASIGSGGLNTEAFF
>-|-|TRBV11-2|TRBJ2-3
TGTGCCAGCAGCCGGACTTCGACGGCAGATACGCAGTATTTT
CASSRTSTADTQYF
>-|TRBD1|TRBV7-6|TRBJ1-5
TGTGCCAGCAGCTTAGGAGGGGGCCGGCAGCACAATCAGCCCCAGCATTTT
CASSLGGGRQHNQPQHF
>-|-|TRBV2|TRBJ2-3
TGTGCCAGCAGTGACCTAAATACGCAGTATTTT
CASSDLNTQYF
>-|TRBD1|TRBV11-2|TRBJ1-1
TGTGCCAGCAGCCCCCGACAGGGCGTCGCTGAAGCTTTCTTT
CASSPRQGVAEAFF
>-|-|TRBV28|TRBJ2-7
TGTGCCAGCGAGGACAGTGCCTACGAGCAGTACTTC
CASEDSAYEQYF
>-|-|TRBV7-3|TRBJ1-1
TGTGCCAGCAGCTCCTCGTCTATGAACACTGAAGCTTTCTTT
CASSSSSMNTEAFF
>few|-|TRBV5-4|TRBJ1-2
TGTGCCAGCAGCTTGGGAGGGGGACGTAACTATGGCTACACCTTC
CASSLGGGRNYGYTF
>-|-|TRBV28|TRBJ1-2
TGTGCCTACTCCGGAGGGGACTATGGCTACACCTTC
CAYSGGDYGYTF
>-|-|TRBV28|TRBJ1-4
TGTGCCAGCAGTTTACCAGGGGCTGAAAAACTGTTTTTT
CASSLPGAEKLFF
>-|TRBD1|TRBV6-5|TRBJ1-4
TGTGCCAGCAGTTACTCGAGCACAGGGGTGACTGAAAAACTGTTTTTT
CASSYSSTGVTEKLFF
>-|-|TRBV27|TRBJ2-1
TGTGCCAGCAGCATACTAGCTGTGAGCTCCTACAATGAGCAGTTCTTC
CASSILAVSSYNEQFF
>-|-|TRBV21-1|TRBJ1-5
TGTGCCAGCAGCCGCGGGGCCGGGGGCAATCAGCCCCAGCATTTT
CASSRGAGGNQPQHF
>-|-|TRBV29-1|TRBJ2-5
TGCAGCGTTGAAGTCAGGCCGCGAACCCAGTACTTC
CSVEVRPRTQYF
>-|TRBD1|TRBV10-3|TRBJ2-7
TGTGCCATCAGTGGGAGACAGGGGGGCCCTTCCTACGAGCAGTACTTC
CAISGRQGGPSYEQYF
>once|-|TRBV28|TRBJ2-1
TGTGCCAGCAGTTTATTCGAGGGGGTAAACAATGAGCAGTTCTTC
CASSLFEGVNNEQFF
>-|-|TRBV15|TRBJ2-7
TGTGCCACCAGCAGAGTACAGGGTGAGCAGTACTTC
CATSRVQGEQYF
>-|-|TRBV27|TRBJ2-1
TGTGCCAGCAGTTTAAGAGGGATGAATGAGCAGTTCTTC
CASSLRGMNEQFF
>-|-|TRBV27|TRBJ2-4
TGTGCCAGCAGTCCGCCGGGAGAAAAAAACATTCAGTACTTC
CASSPPGEKNIQYF
>few|TRBD2|TRBV11-1|TRBJ2-7
TGTGCCAGCAGCCCTACGACTAGCGGGACTTACGAGCAGTACTTC
CASSPTTSGTYEQYF
>-|TRBD2|TRBV5-1|TRBJ2-3
TGCGCCAGCAGCTTGGCCCCCTTGGGACTAGCGGGCTCTTTAACAGATACGCAGTATTTT
CASSLAPLGLAGSLTDTQYF
>-|TRBD1|TRBV28|TRBJ2-7
TGTGCCAGCAGTCCCCTGATGGGACAGGGTGTTTACGAGCAGTACTTC
CASSPLMGQGVYEQYF
>many|-|TRBV7-3|TRBJ2-7
TGTGCCAGCAGCCCAGGCGTTATCTACGAGCAGTACTTC
CASSPGVIYEQYF
>-|-|TRBV7-2|TRBJ2-1
TGTGCCAGTACAGGAGTAGGGGTGAGGAATGAGCAGTTCTTC
CASTGVGVRNEQFF
>many|-|TRBV15|TRBJ1-2
TGTGCCACCAGCAGAGATCTATTGGCGGACTATGGCTACACCTTC
CATSRDLLADYGYTF
>many|TRBD2|TRBV5-4|TRBJ2-3
TGTGCCAGCAGCCGGACTAGCTCAGTCCCGGATACGCAGTATTTT
CASSRTSSVPDTQYF